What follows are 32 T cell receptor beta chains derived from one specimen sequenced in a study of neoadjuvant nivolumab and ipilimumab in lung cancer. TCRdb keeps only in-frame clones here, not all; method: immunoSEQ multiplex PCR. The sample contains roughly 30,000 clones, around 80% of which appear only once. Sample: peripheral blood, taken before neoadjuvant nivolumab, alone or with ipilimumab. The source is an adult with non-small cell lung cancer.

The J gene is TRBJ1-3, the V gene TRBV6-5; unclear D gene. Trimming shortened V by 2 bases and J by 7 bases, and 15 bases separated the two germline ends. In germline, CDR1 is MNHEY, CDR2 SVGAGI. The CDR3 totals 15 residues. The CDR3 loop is CASSYEVPFRNTIYF. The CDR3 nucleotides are TGTGCCAGCAGTTACGAGGTCCCCTTTAGGAACACCATATATTTT.

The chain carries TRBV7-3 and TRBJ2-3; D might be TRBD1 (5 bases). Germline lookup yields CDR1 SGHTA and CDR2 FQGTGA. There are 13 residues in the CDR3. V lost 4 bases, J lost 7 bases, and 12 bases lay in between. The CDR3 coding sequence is TGTGCCAGCAGCTCTCAGGGTAGCTATACGCAGTATTTT. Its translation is CASSSQGSYTQYF.

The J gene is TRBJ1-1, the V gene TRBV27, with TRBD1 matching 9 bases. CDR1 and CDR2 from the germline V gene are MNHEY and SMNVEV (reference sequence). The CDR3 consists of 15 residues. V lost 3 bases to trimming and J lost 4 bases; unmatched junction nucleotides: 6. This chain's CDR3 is CASSLSWDRVTEAFF. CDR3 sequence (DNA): TGTGCCAGCAGTTTGTCCTGGGACAGGGTCACTGAAGCTTTCTTT.

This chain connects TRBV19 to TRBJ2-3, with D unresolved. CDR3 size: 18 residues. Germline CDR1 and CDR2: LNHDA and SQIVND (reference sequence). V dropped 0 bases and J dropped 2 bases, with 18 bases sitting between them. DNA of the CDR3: TGTGCCAGTAGTATAGATCGATCGGGTCAGATCCTCACAGATACGCAGTATTTT. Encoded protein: CASSIDRSGQILTDTQYF.

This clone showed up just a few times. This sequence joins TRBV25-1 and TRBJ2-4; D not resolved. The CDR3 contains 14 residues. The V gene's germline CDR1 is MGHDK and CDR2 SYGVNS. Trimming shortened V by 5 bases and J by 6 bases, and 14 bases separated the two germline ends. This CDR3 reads CASSSTTFPNIQYF. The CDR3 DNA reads TGTGCCAGCAGTTCGACGACATTCCCAAACATTCAGTACTTC.

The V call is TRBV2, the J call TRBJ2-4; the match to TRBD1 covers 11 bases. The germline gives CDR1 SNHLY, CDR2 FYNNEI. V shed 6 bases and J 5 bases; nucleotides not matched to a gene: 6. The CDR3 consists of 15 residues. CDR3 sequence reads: CASRPGTGGENIQYF. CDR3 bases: TGTGCCAGCAGACCCGGGACAGGGGGAGAAAACATTCAGTACTTC.

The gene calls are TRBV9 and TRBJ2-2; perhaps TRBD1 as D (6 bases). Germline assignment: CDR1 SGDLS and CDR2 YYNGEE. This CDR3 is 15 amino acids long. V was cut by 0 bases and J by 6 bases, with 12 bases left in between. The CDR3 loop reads CASSVGPGESGELFF. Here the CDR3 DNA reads TGTGCCAGCAGCGTAGGACCAGGGGAATCCGGGGAGCTGTTTTTT.

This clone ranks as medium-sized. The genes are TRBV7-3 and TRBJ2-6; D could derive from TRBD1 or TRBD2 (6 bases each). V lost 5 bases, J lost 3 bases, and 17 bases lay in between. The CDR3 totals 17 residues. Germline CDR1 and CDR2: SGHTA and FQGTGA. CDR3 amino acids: CASSDGRGGLGANVLTF. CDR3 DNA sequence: TGTGCCAGCAGCGACGGGCGTGGGGGGCTTGGGGCCAACGTCCTGACTTTC.

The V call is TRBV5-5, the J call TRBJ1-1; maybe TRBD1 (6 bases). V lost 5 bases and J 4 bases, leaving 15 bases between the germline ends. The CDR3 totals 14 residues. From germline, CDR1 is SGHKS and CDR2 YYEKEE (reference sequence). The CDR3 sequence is CASRTGSVGTEAFF. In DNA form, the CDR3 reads TGTGCCAGCAGAACAGGGTCGGTTGGCACTGAAGCTTTCTTT. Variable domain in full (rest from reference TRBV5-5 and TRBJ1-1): DAGVTQSPTHLIKTRGQQVTLRCSPISGHKSVSWYQQVLGQGPQFIFQYYEKEERGRGNFPDRFSARQFPNYSSELNVNALLLGDSALYLCASRTGSVGTEAFFGQGTRLTVV.

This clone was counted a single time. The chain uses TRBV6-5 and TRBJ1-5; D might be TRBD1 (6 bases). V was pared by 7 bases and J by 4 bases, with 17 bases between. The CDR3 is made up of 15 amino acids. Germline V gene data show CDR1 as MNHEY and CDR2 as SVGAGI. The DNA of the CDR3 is TGTGCCAGCACCCCTACAGGGCCTGGGAATCAGCCCCAGCATTTT. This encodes CASTPTGPGNQPQHF.

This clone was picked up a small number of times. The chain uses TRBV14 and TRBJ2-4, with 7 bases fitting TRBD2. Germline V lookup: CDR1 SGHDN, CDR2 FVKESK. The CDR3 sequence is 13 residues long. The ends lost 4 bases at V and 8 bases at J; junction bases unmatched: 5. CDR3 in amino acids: CASSLWGRDIQYF. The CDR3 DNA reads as TGTGCCAGCAGCCTCTGGGGGAGGGACATTCAGTACTTC. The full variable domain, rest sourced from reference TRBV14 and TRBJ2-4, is EAGVTQFPSHSVIEKGQTVTLRCDPISGHDNLYWYRRVMGKEIKFLLHFVKESKQDESGMPNNRFLAERTGGTYSTLKVQPAELEDSGVYFCASSLWGRDIQYFGAGTRLSVL.

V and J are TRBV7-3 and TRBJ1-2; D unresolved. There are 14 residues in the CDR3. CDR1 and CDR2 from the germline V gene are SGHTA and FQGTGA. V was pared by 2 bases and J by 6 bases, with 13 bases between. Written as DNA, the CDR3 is TGTGCCAGCAGCTTATCGGCAGCCGATGATGGCTACACCTTC. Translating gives CASSLSAADDGYTF. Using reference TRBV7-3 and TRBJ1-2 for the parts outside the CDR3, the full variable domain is GAGVSQTPSNKVTEKGKYVELRCDPISGHTALYWYRQSLGQGPEFLIYFQGTGAADDSGLPNDRFFAVRPEGSVSTLKIQRTERGDSAVYLCASSLSAADDGYTFGSGTRLTVV.

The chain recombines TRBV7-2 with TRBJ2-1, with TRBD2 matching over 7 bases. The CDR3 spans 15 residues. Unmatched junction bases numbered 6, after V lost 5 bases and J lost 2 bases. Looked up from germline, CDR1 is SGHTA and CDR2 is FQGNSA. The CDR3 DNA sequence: TGTGCCAGCAGCGTGTGGGGGGGGGCCTACAATGAGCAGTTCTTC. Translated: CASSVWGGAYNEQFF.

The CDR3 loop reads CASSQGGGSGERDEQFF. CDR3 DNA sequence: TGCGCCAGCAGCCAAGGGGGGGGGTCAGGGGAAAGGGATGAGCAGTTCTTC. The chain is built from TRBV4-1 and TRBJ2-1, with D possibly being TRBD2 (7 bases). V lost 1 base and J 8 bases, leaving 21 bases between the germline ends. The CDR3 extends over 17 amino acids. Looked up from germline, CDR1 is MGHRA and CDR2 is YSYEKL.

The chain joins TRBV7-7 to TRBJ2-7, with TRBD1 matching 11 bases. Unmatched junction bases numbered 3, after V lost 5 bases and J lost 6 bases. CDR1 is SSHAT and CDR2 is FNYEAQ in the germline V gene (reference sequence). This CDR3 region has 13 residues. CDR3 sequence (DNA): TGTGCCAGCAGCGTGGGACAGGGGGGCGAGCAGTACTTC. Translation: CASSVGQGGEQYF.

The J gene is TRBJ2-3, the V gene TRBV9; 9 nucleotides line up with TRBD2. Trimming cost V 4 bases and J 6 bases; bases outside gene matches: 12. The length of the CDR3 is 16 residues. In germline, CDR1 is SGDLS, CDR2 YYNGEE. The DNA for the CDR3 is TGTGCCAGCAGCCCATTAGCGGGGGCCCGGGGGGATACGCAGTATTTT. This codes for CASSPLAGARGDTQYF.

In nucleotides, the CDR3 is TGTGCCAGCGCTATCGCCGACAGGGGGAGAGGTGGCTACACCTTC. Protein product: CASAIADRGRGGYTF. The chain carries TRBV5-8 and TRBJ1-2; 9 nucleotides align to TRBD1. The CDR3 loop spans 15 amino acids. Germline V gene data show CDR1 as SGHTS and CDR2 as YDEGEE. Trimming removed 7 bases from V and 7 bases from J; junction bases left unmatched: 14.

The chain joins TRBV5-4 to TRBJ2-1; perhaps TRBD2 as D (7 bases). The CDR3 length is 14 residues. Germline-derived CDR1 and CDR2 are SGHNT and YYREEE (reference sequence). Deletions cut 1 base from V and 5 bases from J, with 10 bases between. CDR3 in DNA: TGTGCCAGCAGCTTGCGGGGGGCGCACAATGAGCAGTTCTTC. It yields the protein CASSLRGAHNEQFF.

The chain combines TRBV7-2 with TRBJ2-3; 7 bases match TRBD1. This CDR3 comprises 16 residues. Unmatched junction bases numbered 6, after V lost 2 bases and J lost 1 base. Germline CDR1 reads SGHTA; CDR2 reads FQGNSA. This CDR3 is CASSLHQGVRTDTQYF. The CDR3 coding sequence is TGTGCCAGCAGCTTACACCAGGGGGTTCGCACAGATACGCAGTATTTT.

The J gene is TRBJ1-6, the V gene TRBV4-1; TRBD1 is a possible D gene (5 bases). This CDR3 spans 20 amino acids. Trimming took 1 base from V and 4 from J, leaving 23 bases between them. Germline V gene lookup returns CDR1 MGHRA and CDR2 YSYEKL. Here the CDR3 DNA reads TGCGCCAGCAGCCAAGCTGGGTTACGACAGCCTTTGAGGTATAATTCACCCCTCCACTTT. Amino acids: CASSQAGLRQPLRYNSPLHF.

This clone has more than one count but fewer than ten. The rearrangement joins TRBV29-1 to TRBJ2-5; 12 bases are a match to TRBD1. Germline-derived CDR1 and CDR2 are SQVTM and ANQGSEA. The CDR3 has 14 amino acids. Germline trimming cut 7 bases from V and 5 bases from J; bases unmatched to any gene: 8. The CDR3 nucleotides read TGCAGCGCCGGGGGACAGGGGGCCGGGGAGACCCAGTACTTC. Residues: CSAGGQGAGETQYF.

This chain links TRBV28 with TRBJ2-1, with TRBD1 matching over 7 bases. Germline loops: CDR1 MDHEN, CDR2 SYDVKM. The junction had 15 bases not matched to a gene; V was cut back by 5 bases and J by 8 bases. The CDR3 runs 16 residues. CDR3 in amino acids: CASSPRLGLGGDEQFF. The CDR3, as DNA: TGTGCCAGCAGTCCCCGCTTGGGGTTAGGGGGCGATGAGCAGTTCTTC.

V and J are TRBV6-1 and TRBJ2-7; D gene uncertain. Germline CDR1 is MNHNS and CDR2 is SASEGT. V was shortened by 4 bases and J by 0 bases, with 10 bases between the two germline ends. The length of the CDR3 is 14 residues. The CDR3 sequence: CASSGLSPSYEQYF. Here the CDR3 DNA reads TGTGCCAGCAGTGGATTGTCCCCCTCCTACGAGCAGTACTTC.

This CDR3 is CASSVGRGDQYF. DNA of the CDR3: TGTGCCAGCAGCGTAGGCAGGGGGGATCAGTACTTC. The gene calls are TRBV9 and TRBJ2-7, with D perhaps matching TRBD1 (7 bases). Trimming removed 0 bases from V and 10 bases from J, with 11 bases in between. This CDR3 has 12 residues. Germline CDR1 SGDLS, CDR2 YYNGEE.

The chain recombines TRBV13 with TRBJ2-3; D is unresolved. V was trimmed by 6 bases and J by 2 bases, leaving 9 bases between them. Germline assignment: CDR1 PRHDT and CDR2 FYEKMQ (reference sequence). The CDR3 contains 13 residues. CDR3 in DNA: TGTGCCAGCAGTGTGGGTCCCACAGATACGCAGTATTTT. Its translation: CASSVGPTDTQYF.

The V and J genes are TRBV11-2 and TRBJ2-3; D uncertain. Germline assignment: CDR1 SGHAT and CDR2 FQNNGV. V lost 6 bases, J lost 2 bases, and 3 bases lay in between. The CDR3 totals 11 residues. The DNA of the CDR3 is TGTGCCAGCAGTATCACAGATACGCAGTATTTT. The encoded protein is CASSITDTQYF.

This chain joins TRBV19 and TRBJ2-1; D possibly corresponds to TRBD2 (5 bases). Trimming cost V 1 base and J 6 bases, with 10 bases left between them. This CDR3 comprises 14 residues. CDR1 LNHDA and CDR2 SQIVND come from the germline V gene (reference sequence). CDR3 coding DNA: TGTGCCAGTAGTATAGGCCTAGCCCCCAATGAGCAGTTCTTC. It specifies CASSIGLAPNEQFF.

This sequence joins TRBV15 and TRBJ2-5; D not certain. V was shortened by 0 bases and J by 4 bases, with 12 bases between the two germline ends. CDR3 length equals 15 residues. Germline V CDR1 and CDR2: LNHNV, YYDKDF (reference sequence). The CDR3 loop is CATSRDRLGRETQYF. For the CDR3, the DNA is TGTGCCACCAGCAGAGATCGCCTGGGCCGAGAGACCCAGTACTTC.

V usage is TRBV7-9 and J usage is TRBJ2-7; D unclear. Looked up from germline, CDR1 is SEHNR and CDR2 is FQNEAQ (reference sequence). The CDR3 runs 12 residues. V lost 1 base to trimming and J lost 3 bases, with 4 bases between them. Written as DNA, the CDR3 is TGTGCCAGCAGCTTAGGATACTACGAGCAGTACTTC. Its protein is CASSLGYYEQYF. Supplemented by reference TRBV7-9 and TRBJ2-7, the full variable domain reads DTGVSQNPRHKITKRGQNVTFRCDPISEHNRLYWYRQTLGQGPEFLTYFQNEAQLEKSRLLSDRFSAERPKGSFSTLEIQRTEQGDSAMYLCASSLGYYEQYFGPGTRLTVT.

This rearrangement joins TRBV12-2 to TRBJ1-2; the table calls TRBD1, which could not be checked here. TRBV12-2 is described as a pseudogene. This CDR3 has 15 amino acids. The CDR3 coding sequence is TGTGCAAGTCGCTTAGAGTTGGCATCTAACTATGGCTACACCTTC. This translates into CASRLELASNYGYTF.

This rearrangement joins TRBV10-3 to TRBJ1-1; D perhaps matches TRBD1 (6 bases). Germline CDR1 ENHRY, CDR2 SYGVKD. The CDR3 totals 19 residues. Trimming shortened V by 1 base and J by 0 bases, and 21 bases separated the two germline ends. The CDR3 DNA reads TGTGCCATCAGTGAGTACGACGGAACCGCGGGACACGTGAACACTGAAGCTTTCTTT. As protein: CAISEYDGTAGHVNTEAFF.

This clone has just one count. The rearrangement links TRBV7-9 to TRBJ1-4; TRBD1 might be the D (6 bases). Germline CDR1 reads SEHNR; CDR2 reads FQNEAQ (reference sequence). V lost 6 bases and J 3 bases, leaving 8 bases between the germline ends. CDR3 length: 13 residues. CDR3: CASSGQSNEKLFF. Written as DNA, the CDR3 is TGTGCCAGCAGTGGACAGTCTAATGAAAAACTGTTTTTT.